These 24 T cell receptor beta chains were sequenced from one sample in a study of blood T cell repertoires in COVID-19. Libraries were prepared by immunoSEQ multiplex PCR; TCRdb keeps only in-frame clonotypes and omits some of them. The table records around 390,000 clones, just under 90% of them present only once. Sequenced: PBMCs or T cells enriched from blood (not recorded which). These receptors all come from a woman aged 45-60 years who had recovered from COVID-19.

The rearrangement links TRBV12-5 to TRBJ1-5; D unclear. This CDR3 is built from 19 residues. Germline V CDR1 and CDR2: LGHNT, FRNRAP. V lost 3 bases and J 4 bases, leaving 25 bases between the germline ends. CDR3 nucleotides: TGTGCTAGTGGTTTCAGTGAAACGGGGAGGGAGGGTCCTAATCAGCCCCAGCATTTT. It translates to CASGFSETGREGPNQPQHF.

J is TRBJ1-4 and V is TRBV4-1; 8 positions agree with TRBD1. Germline V CDR1 and CDR2: MGHRA, YSYEKL. V was clipped by 2 bases and J by 1 base; unmatched bases: 18. The CDR3 is 21 residues long. The CDR3 sequence is CASSQREMVEGQVGTNEKLFF. The DNA for the CDR3 is TGCGCCAGCAGCCAAAGAGAGATGGTAGAGGGACAGGTTGGAACTAATGAAAAACTGTTTTTT.

This chain uses TRBV15 with TRBJ2-5; 12 bases align to TRBD2. The CDR3 is 14 amino acids. Germline CDR1 is LNHNV and CDR2 is YYDKDF (reference sequence). J lost 5 bases, V lost 3 bases, and 1 base had no gene match. CDR3: CATSSGLAGETQYF. CDR3 DNA sequence: TGTGCCACCAGCAGCGGACTAGCGGGGGAGACCCAGTACTTC. Combining the CDR3 with reference TRBV15 and TRBJ2-5 gives the whole variable domain DAMVIQNPRYQVTQFGKPVTLSCSQTLNHNVMYWYQQKSSQAPKLLFHYYDKDFNNEADTPDNFQSRRPNTSFCFLDIRSPGLGDTAMYLCATSSGLAGETQYFGPGTRLLVL.

V is TRBV4-3 and J is TRBJ2-2, with D perhaps matching TRBD2 (5 bases). The V end was cut by 1 base, the J end by 4 bases, with 10 bases between. CDR1 LGHNA and CDR2 YSLEER come from the germline V gene. CDR3 length equals 15 residues. CDR3 sequence (DNA): TGCGCCAGCAGCCAAGTCGGGGAAGGCACCGGGGAGCTGTTTTTT. Residues: CASSQVGEGTGELFF.

This rearrangement joins TRBV9 to TRBJ2-2; 8 bases line up with TRBD2. CDR3 length equals 16 residues. The germline V gene encodes CDR1 SGDLS and CDR2 YYNGEE. The J segment lost 3 bases and the V segment lost 4 bases, leaving 8 bases of the junction unmatched. The CDR3, as DNA: TGTGCCAGCAGCCCGGGGAGCGGGGGCCACACCGGGGAGCTGTTTTTT. Encoded protein: CASSPGSGGHTGELFF.

The chain couples TRBV27 to TRBJ1-2, with D possibly TRBD1 on 6 matching bases. The ends were cut back, 5 bases at V and 3 bases at J, with 19 bases in the middle. CDR1 is MNHEY, CDR2 SMNVEV, per germline (reference sequence). The CDR3 sequence is 16 residues long. CDR3 nucleotides: TGTGCCAGCAGTAAACACGGTACAGGGCCTGACTATGGCTACACCTTC. Residues: CASSKHGTGPDYGYTF.

J is TRBJ2-7 and V is TRBV6-5; 7 positions match TRBD2. V was clipped by 1 base and J by 5 bases; unmatched bases: 2. CDR3 length equals 13 residues. CDR1 is MNHEY and CDR2 is SVGAGI in the germline V gene. CDR3 sequence (DNA): TGTGCCAGCAGTTACTGGGCGGGGGACGAGCAGTACTTC. This encodes CASSYWAGDEQYF.

The chain uses TRBV2 and TRBJ2-2; D is uncertain. V was pared by 3 bases and J by 0 bases, with 11 bases between. Germline V gene data show CDR1 as SNHLY and CDR2 as FYNNEI. CDR3 size: 16 residues. Here the CDR3 DNA reads TGTGCCAGCAGTGACCCTGGCAGATCGAACACCGGGGAGCTGTTTTTT. Translating it yields CASSDPGRSNTGELFF.

This chain links TRBV2 with TRBJ1-5; possibly TRBD1 for D (6 bases). CDR1 and CDR2 (germline): SNHLY, FYNNEI. Trimming took 4 bases from V and 10 from J, leaving 11 bases between them. This CDR3 is built from 12 residues. The CDR3 coding sequence is TGTGCCAGCAGTGGATGGGACATTCCCCAGCATTTT. The encoded protein is CASSGWDIPQHF.

The chain recombines TRBV7-6 with TRBJ2-5; D gene ambiguous. Looked up from germline, CDR1 is SGHVS and CDR2 is FNYEAQ. The CDR3 spans 16 residues. V was pared by 0 bases and J by 5 bases, with 16 bases between. The CDR3: CASSLAPGRPLETQYF. The CDR3 DNA follows: TGTGCCAGCAGCTTAGCTCCGGGTCGGCCGCTCGAGACCCAGTACTTC.

The chain employs TRBV2 and TRBJ2-7, with TRBD2 as a possible D gene (6 bases). CDR1 and CDR2 from the germline V gene are SNHLY and FYNNEI. The CDR3 is made up of 13 amino acids. V shed 11 bases and J shed 6 bases, with 20 bases lying between them. The CDR3 DNA follows: TGTGCCTGGAGGGCAGGGAGTTCGCGCGAGCAGTACTTC. Amino acid sequence: CAWRAGSSREQYF.

The rearrangement uses TRBV9 and TRBJ1-5, with a possible D match to TRBD1 (5 bases). Germline V gene sequence: CDR1 SGDLS, CDR2 YYNGEE. This CDR3 is built from 14 residues. V lost 3 bases and J lost 9, with 16 bases in between. CDR3 sequence reads: CASSGRAGTGPQHF. The CDR3 DNA reads TGTGCCAGCAGCGGTAGGGCAGGGACTGGGCCCCAGCATTTT.

This chain connects TRBV2 to TRBJ2-1; D is perhaps TRBD2 (5 bases). V lost 4 bases, J lost 9 bases, and 13 bases lay in between. Germline V gene data show CDR1 as SNHLY and CDR2 as FYNNEI. The CDR3 loop spans 13 amino acids. The CDR3 nucleotides are TGTGCCAGCAGTGGCCTACCAGGAGGTGAGCAGTTCTTC. Protein: CASSGLPGGEQFF.

The chain combines TRBV6-5 with TRBJ1-2; 7 bases agree with TRBD1. The CDR3 is made up of 13 amino acids. Germline trimming cut 8 bases from V and 4 bases from J; bases unmatched to any gene: 7. Per germline, CDR1 MNHEY and CDR2 SVGAGI. The CDR3 protein is CASRDRASYGYTF. For the CDR3, the DNA is TGTGCCAGCCGGGACAGAGCAAGCTATGGCTACACCTTC.

The gene calls are TRBV7-2 and TRBJ1-2; D is undetermined. V shed 2 bases and J shed 8 bases, with 18 bases lying between them. Germline CDR1 SGHTA, CDR2 FQGNSA. CDR3 length equals 15 residues. The CDR3 is CASSLLGRQSSGYTF. CDR3 nucleotides: TGTGCCAGCAGCTTACTTGGGCGGCAGTCTAGCGGCTACACCTTC.

The chain links TRBV27 to TRBJ1-6; TRBD1 matches 11 bases. V lost 8 bases and J lost 7; bases outside the gene matches: 10. CDR1 is MNHEY and CDR2 is SMNVEV in the germline V gene (reference sequence). This CDR3 has 16 residues. The CDR3 loop reads CASRNLGTGGNSPLHF. CDR3 nucleotides: TGTGCCAGCCGCAATTTAGGGACAGGGGGAAATTCACCCCTCCACTTT.

This clone turned up a few times. The chain joins TRBV4-1 to TRBJ1-3; D may be TRBD1 (5 bases). The CDR3 extends over 13 amino acids. The V gene's germline CDR1 is MGHRA and CDR2 YSYEKL. V lost 1 base and J 4 bases, leaving 5 bases between the germline ends. This CDR3 reads CASSQGTGNTIYF. The CDR3 coding sequence is TGCGCCAGCAGCCAAGGGACAGGAAACACCATATATTTT.

In the case of this clone: Other DNA variants within this sample encode the same CDR3. V is TRBV5-1 and J is TRBJ2-7; TRBD1 aligns across 7 bases. This CDR3 spans 14 amino acids. Trimming at V came to 0 bases and at J to 2 bases, leaving 2 bases not matched to a gene. Germline V gene data show CDR1 as SGHRS and CDR2 as YFSETQ. CDR3 loop: CASSLVGQTYEQYF. DNA for the CDR3: TGCGCCAGCAGCTTGGTGGGACAGACCTACGAGCAGTACTTC.

J is TRBJ1-5 and V is TRBV19; 8 bases fit TRBD1. J was trimmed by 6 bases and V by 5 bases; bases with no gene match: 9. This CDR3 has 15 amino acids. In germline, CDR1 is LNHDA, CDR2 SQIVND (reference sequence). In DNA, the CDR3 is TGTGCCAGTAGTCCAGACAGGGGTTTTAGTCAGCCCCAGCATTTT. Its protein product is CASSPDRGFSQPQHF. The full variable domain, completed using reference TRBV19 and TRBJ1-5, is DGGITQSPKYLFRKEGQNVTLSCEQNLNHDAMYWYRQDPGQGLRLIYYSQIVNDFQKGDIAEGYSVSREKKESFPLTVTSAQKNPTAFYLCASSPDRGFSQPQHFGDGTRLSIL.

The CDR3 spells CASSAPGQGGTEAFF. The CDR3 region has the DNA TGTGCCAGTAGTGCCCCGGGACAGGGGGGCACTGAAGCTTTCTTT. The chain recombines TRBV19 with TRBJ1-1, with TRBD1 identical over 11 bases. CDR3 length: 15 amino acids. Germline V CDR1 and CDR2: LNHDA, SQIVND (reference sequence). Trimming took 5 bases from V and 4 from J; bases not matched to a gene: 6.

The chain is built from TRBV7-9 and TRBJ1-1, with 10 bases aligning to TRBD1. The CDR3 consists of 12 residues. After removal of 5 bases from V and 10 bases from J, the junction contained 4 bases not matched to a gene. Per the germline V gene, CDR1 is SEHNR and CDR2 is FQNEAQ (reference sequence). DNA for the CDR3: TGTGCCAGCAGCATACGGACAGGGGGAGCTTTCTTT. The encoded protein is CASSIRTGGAFF. Complete variable domain (other parts from reference TRBV7-9 and TRBJ1-1): DTGVSQNPRHKITKRGQNVTFRCDPISEHNRLYWYRQTLGQGPEFLTYFQNEAQLEKSRLLSDRFSAERPKGSFSTLEIQRTEQGDSAMYLCASSIRTGGAFFGQGTRLTVV.

This clone was seen just once. The CDR3: CASSQMGTDQPQHF. In DNA, the CDR3 is TGTGCCAGCAGCCAGATGGGGACTGATCAGCCCCAGCATTTT. The J gene is TRBJ1-5, the V gene TRBV3-1 (or the pseudogene TRBV3-2); maybe TRBD1 (5 bases). With 3 bases removed from V and 5 bases from J, the gap between germline ends came to 11 bases. The CDR3 sequence is 14 residues long. Germline-derived CDR1 and CDR2 are LGHDT and YNNKEL (reference sequence).

In its sample, this clone was seen once. The CDR3 end shows no conserved phenylalanine or tryptophan, and so a read error is likely. Because the CDR3's place on the DNA is in doubt, the DNA is left out and the CDR3 is given as listed by TCRdb. The V gene is TRBV5-1, the J gene TRBJ1-1. Counting both end residues, the CDR3 totals 11 amino acids. Germline-derived CDR1 and CDR2 are SGHRS and YFSETQ. This CDR3 is CASSLEPGEPL.

The V call is TRBV28, the J call TRBJ1-2; tentative D call: TRBD1 (6 bases). Germline V gives CDR1 MDHEN, CDR2 SYDVKM. The CDR3 length is 14 residues. V shed 10 bases and J shed 8 bases, with 23 bases lying between them. Here the CDR3 DNA reads TGTGCCACCGATGGGGGCAGGCGGGCCTCAGGCTACACCTTC. Translation gives CATDGGRRASGYTF.